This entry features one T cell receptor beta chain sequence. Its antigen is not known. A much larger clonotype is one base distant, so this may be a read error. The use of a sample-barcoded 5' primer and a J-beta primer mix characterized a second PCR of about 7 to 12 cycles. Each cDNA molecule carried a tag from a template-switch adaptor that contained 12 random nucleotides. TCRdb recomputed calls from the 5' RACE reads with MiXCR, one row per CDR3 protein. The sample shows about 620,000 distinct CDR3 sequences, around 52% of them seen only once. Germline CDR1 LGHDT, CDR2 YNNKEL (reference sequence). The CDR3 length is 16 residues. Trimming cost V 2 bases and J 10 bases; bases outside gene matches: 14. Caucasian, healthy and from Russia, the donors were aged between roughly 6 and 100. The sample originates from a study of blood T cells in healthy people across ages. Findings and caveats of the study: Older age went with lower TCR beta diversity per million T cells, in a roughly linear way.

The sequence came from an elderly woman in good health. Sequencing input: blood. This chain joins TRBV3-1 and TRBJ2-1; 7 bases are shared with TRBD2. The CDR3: CASSQRARGSVDEQFF. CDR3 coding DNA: TGTGCCAGCAGCCAAAGGGCACGCGGGAGTGTCGACGAGCAGTTCTTC.